The rows below give T cell receptor beta chains drawn from one sample of a study of persistence of HIV-infected CD4 T cells. Sequenced by immunoSEQ multiplex PCR; TCRdb stores in-frame clones only, minus some. The data contain 37,000 or so clones, roughly 80% of them singletons. The antigens of these receptors remain unknown. The sample here was CD4+ T cells sorted from PBMCs after roughly 18-hour stimulation, taken from a patient who received antiretroviral therapy. The receptors derive from an adult man with HIV who was CMV-seropositive. Each CDR3 is given with its conserved first and last residue. The order of the fields is clone size, CDR3 length, D gene, V gene, J gene, CDR3 DNA, CDR3 protein. D genes are given only for firm matches. A row's size may be missing; if present it is once, few, many or a size class.

>-|13|-|TRBV29-1|TRBJ1-4
TGCAGCGTTGTCGGGACTCTTAATGAAAAACTGTTTTTT
CSVVGTLNEKLFF
>-|13|-|TRBV6-5|TRBJ1-1
TGTGCCACCAGGGGCCACTCGAGCACTGAAGCTTTCTTT
CATRGHSSTEAFF
>-|12|-|TRBV7-9|TRBJ2-4
TGTGCCAGCAGCTGGGCCAAAAACATTCAGTACTTC
CASSWAKNIQYF
>-|15|-|TRBV6-5|TRBJ2-7
TGTGCCAGCAGGGTGGGGGACACCGTTAACTACGAGCAGTACTTC
CASRVGDTVNYEQYF
>few|14|-|TRBV5-1|TRBJ1-1
TGCGCCAGCAGCCTCGGACAGTCGAACACTGAAGCTTTCTTT
CASSLGQSNTEAFF
>-|15|-|TRBV6-5|TRBJ2-5
TGTGCCAGCATAAGTAATTGGCAACGAGGGGAGACCCAGTACTTC
CASISNWQRGETQYF
>-|13|TRBD1|TRBV11-1|TRBJ1-6
TGTGCCAGCGGGGACAGGGTTAATTCACCCCTCCACTTT
CASGDRVNSPLHF
>-|13|TRBD1|TRBV7-6|TRBJ2-7
TGTGCCAGCAGCTTCCGACAGGGTCTGGAGCAGTACTTC
CASSFRQGLEQYF
>-|11|-|TRBV9|TRBJ2-3
TGTGCCAGCGGAAGGACAGATACGCAGTATTTT
CASGRTDTQYF
>once|12|-|TRBV28|TRBJ2-3
TGTGCCAGCAGTATCTCCACAGATACGCAGTATTTT
CASSISTDTQYF
>once|14|-|TRBV5-1|TRBJ1-1
TGCGCCAGCAGCATAAGCGCGGTGAACACTGAAGCTTTCTTT
CASSISAVNTEAFF
>-|14|-|TRBV5-1|TRBJ1-1
TGCGCCAGCAGCTTGCGCAGGGAGGGCACTGAAGCTTTCTTT
CASSLRREGTEAFF
>once|17|-|TRBV7-9|TRBJ1-4
TGTGCCAGCACCGAGGAGACCATCCTTGCAACTAATGAAAAACTGTTTTTT
CASTEETILATNEKLFF
>-|16|-|TRBV5-6|TRBJ2-2
TGTGCCAGCAGCAGGGGGGCGGGAGTGAACACCGGGGAGCTGTTTTTT
CASSRGAGVNTGELFF
>-|14|-|TRBV9|TRBJ1-4
TGTGCCAGCAGCCTCCAGGGGAGCAGTGAAAAACTGTTTTTT
CASSLQGSSEKLFF
>-|13|TRBD1|TRBV7-9|TRBJ2-3
TGTGCCAGCAGCTCACGACAGGGGGATACGCAGTATTTT
CASSSRQGDTQYF
>-|13|-|TRBV25-1|TRBJ1-1
TGTGCCAGCAGTGAATTTGGGAACACTGAAGCTTTCTTT
CASSEFGNTEAFF
>-|11|-|TRBV20-1|TRBJ1-1
TGCAGTGCTAGGCGGACCCGTTTAGGTTTCTTT
CSARRTRLGFF
>-|14|-|TRBV7-9|TRBJ2-6
TGTGCCAGCAGCTTGACTTCTGGGGCCAACGTCCTGACTTTC
CASSLTSGANVLTF
>-|11|-|TRBV11-3|TRBJ1-5
TGTGCCAGCAGCTTAAAGCCCCCCCAGCATTTT
CASSLKPPQHF
>-|14|-|TRBV2|TRBJ1-3
TGTGCCAGCGGATTACCGGAGTCTGGAAACACCATATATTTT
CASGLPESGNTIYF
>-|14|-|TRBV18|TRBJ1-5
TGTGCCAGCTCGGGTGGGAAGCCCAATCAGCCCCAGCATTTT
CASSGGKPNQPQHF
>-|14|-|TRBV19|TRBJ1-5
TGTGCCAGTTCTCCCCGACAGCCTGATCAGCCCCAGCATTTT
CASSPRQPDQPQHF
>-|16|TRBD2|TRBV7-3|TRBJ2-3
TGTGCCAGCAGCTTTGTGAGCGGGGGGGCCTCAGATACGCAGTATTTT
CASSFVSGGASDTQYF
>once|14|-|TRBV6-5|TRBJ1-4
TGTGCCAGCAGTTACTCCGGACAAGAAGAAAAACTGTTTTTT
CASSYSGQEEKLFF
>-|12|-|TRBV6-5|TRBJ2-7
TGTGCCACTGTGGGGAGCTCCTACGAGCAGTACTTC
CATVGSSYEQYF
>-|15|-|TRBV15|TRBJ2-7
TGTGCCACCAGCAGATATCAGGGAAGCTCCTACGAGCAGTACTTC
CATSRYQGSSYEQYF
>-|15|-|TRBV4-1|TRBJ2-7
TGCGCCAGCAGCCAAGAACCGTCGGGCCCCTACGAGCAGTACTTC
CASSQEPSGPYEQYF
>-|13|-|TRBV6-5|TRBJ1-5
TGTGCCAGCAGTCGACAGGCCAATCAGCCCCAGCATTTT
CASSRQANQPQHF
>-|16|-|TRBV5-4|TRBJ2-6
TGTGCCAGCAGCTTGCGGATAATTTCTGGGGCCAACGTCCTGACTTTC
CASSLRIISGANVLTF
>-|17|-|TRBV28|TRBJ1-1
TGTGCCAGCAGTCCCCGCAGCGGGGGATTAATTAATGGTGAAGCTTTCTTT
CASSPRSGGLINGEAFF
>-|14|TRBD2|TRBV2|TRBJ2-2
TGTGCCAGCATAGCGGGGGGCTTCTTCGGGGAGCTGTTTTTT
CASIAGGFFGELFF
>-|17|TRBD1|TRBV2|TRBJ1-5
TGTGCCAGCAGTGATGCCTTTACAGGGGGCGCGGGGCAGCCCCAGCATTTT
CASSDAFTGGAGQPQHF